This T cell receptor (beta chain) emerged from a study of blood T cell repertoires in COVID-19. Study in general: The analysed material was cDNA or gDNA that came from T cells, B-cell-depleted T cells, or PBMCs.

This CDR3 has 13 residues. Trimming cost V 4 bases and J 6 bases, with 12 bases left between them. Germline values: CDR1 PRHDT, CDR2 FYEKMQ (reference sequence). Data came from immunoSEQ multiplex PCR; TCRdb stores just in-frame clones and leaves some out. The repertoire has 200,000 or so clones, roughly 80% of them found once; the top ten carry 6% to 8%. What was sequenced was PBMCs or T cells enriched from blood (not recorded which). The receptor was isolated from a man in his forties or fifties who had recovered from COVID-19. The V and J genes are TRBV13 and TRBJ1-2; D is possibly TRBD1 (6 bases). The CDR3 sequence: CASSSGGGDGYTF. The CDR3 nucleotides are TGTGCCAGCAGCTCCGGGGGGGGCGATGGCTACACCTTC.